This TCR beta chain was captured in a study of shared clonotypes between healthy human individuals. Study at large: Participating donors consisted of a couple of women and a few men aged 18 to 49. Study-level points and caveats: When compared with the clonotypes that were shared by all four sorted-subset donors, the non-shared clonotypes turned out to have lower generation probabilities.

Selected positively for CCR7 and CD45RO-negative, naive CD8 cells excluded terminally differentiated effector memory CD45RA+ cells. A word on this clone: What it binds is unknown.

Data came from immunoSEQ multiplex PCR; TCRdb stores just in-frame clones and leaves some out. The table includes roughly 2.1 million clones, under 95% detected once. Deletions cut 5 bases from V and 5 bases from J, with 24 bases between. The CDR3 contains 17 residues. The source of this sequence is a young man in good health. Some clones in this sample may be carry-over from other donors' samples. This chain joins TRBV23-1 and TRBJ2-5; a possible D gene is TRBD2 (6 bases). TRBV23-1 is marked as an open reading frame, function uncertain. Material: naive CD8+ T cells from PBMCs. This CDR3 is CASSTRGSSNTYETQYF. In DNA form, the CDR3 reads TGCGCCAGCAGTACCCGGGGGTCCTCTAACACTTACGAGACCCAGTACTTC.